A selection of T cell receptor beta chains follows, all from one sample in a study of T cell repertoires in cytomegalovirus infection. Their target antigens are unknown. TCRdb ran MiXCR on the reads and lists one entry per CDR3 protein. This sample has some 940,000 distinct CDR3 sequences, with less than 35% found just once. This sample comprised cultured CD8+ T cells from PBMCs, obtained from culture after CMV antigen stimulation. The origin of the receptors is a human donor in good health (CMV status not recorded). Some clones in this sample may be carry-over from other donors' samples. Each CDR3 is given without its conserved first and last residue. Fields, in order: CDR3 protein, J gene, V gene.

CDR3: ASRSRTDPATLAKNIQY; J: TRBJ2-4; V: TRBV6-2/TRBV6-3
CDR3: ASSRSLAEETQY; J: TRBJ2-5; V: TRBV4-1
CDR3: ASSPSGGAFFYEQY; J: TRBJ2-7; V: TRBV12-3/TRBV12-4
CDR3: ASSSGTAFYNSPLH; J: TRBJ1-6; V: TRBV7-2
CDR3: ASSTDRDNQPQH; J: TRBJ1-5; V: TRBV27
CDR3: ASSFPRDGVSNTEAF; J: TRBJ1-1; V: TRBV7-6
CDR3: ASSLTSGGLISTDTQY; J: TRBJ2-3; V: TRBV7-2
CDR3: AIRLEKQGSGNTIY; J: TRBJ1-3; V: TRBV10-3
CDR3: ASSYEVSDEQF; J: TRBJ2-1; V: TRBV6-2/TRBV6-3
CDR3: ASSLLNLQGANTQY; J: TRBJ2-3; V: TRBV5-4
CDR3: SVTSWGSNQPQH; J: TRBJ1-5; V: TRBV20-1
CDR3: ASSPFGGFSGNTIY; J: TRBJ1-3; V: TRBV7-6
CDR3: ASSLVLNSGNTIY; J: TRBJ1-3; V: TRBV7-9
CDR3: ASSQFLTLSNQPQH; J: TRBJ1-5; V: TRBV6-2/TRBV6-3
CDR3: ASRPTGTGELF; J: TRBJ2-2; V: TRBV27
CDR3: ASSIGDRVGYT; J: TRBJ1-2; V: TRBV6-6
CDR3: ASSRDRERQY; J: TRBJ2-7; V: TRBV27
CDR3: ASSYLDEQF; J: TRBJ2-1; V: TRBV6-6
CDR3: ASSLTYTEAF; J: TRBJ1-1; V: TRBV7-6
CDR3: ASSQDMGHRYGYT; J: TRBJ1-2; V: TRBV14
CDR3: ASSQVPSVGGNTIY; J: TRBJ1-3; V: TRBV4-1
CDR3: ASSLGSFSYNEQF; J: TRBJ2-1; V: TRBV7-7
CDR3: ASSAGGGRLAEAF; J: TRBJ1-1; V: TRBV7-9
CDR3: ASSQPTADSPFSNQPQH; J: TRBJ1-5; V: TRBV6-2/TRBV6-3
CDR3: ASSQGGFLSSGNTIY; J: TRBJ1-3; V: TRBV3-1
CDR3: ASSQGTGGSNIQY; J: TRBJ2-4; V: TRBV4-2
CDR3: ASSLSLGLAGGPAGELF; J: TRBJ2-2; V: TRBV28
CDR3: ASSLGQGRDTQY; J: TRBJ2-3; V: TRBV12-3/TRBV12-4
CDR3: ASKLPGSPTGELF; J: TRBJ2-2; V: TRBV6-2/TRBV6-3
CDR3: ASSEARDKGINQPQH; J: TRBJ1-5; V: TRBV2
CDR3: ASSLYQGTSDSPLH; J: TRBJ1-6; V: TRBV11-1
CDR3: SVCDDYSGNTIY; J: TRBJ1-3; V: TRBV29-1
CDR3: ATSRDWGGGDRDTQY; J: TRBJ2-3; V: TRBV15
CDR3: ASSGSETENQPQH; J: TRBJ1-5; V: TRBV2
CDR3: ASSEYLPRSSRPAGYEKLF; J: TRBJ1-4; V: TRBV25-1
CDR3: ASSPQAGGLTDTQY; J: TRBJ2-3; V: TRBV7-9
CDR3: ASSLPVNTGELF; J: TRBJ2-2; V: TRBV7-6
CDR3: ASSQEWRGAAEAF; J: TRBJ1-1; V: TRBV4-1
CDR3: SVEQGGNTEAF; J: TRBJ1-1; V: TRBV29-1
CDR3: ASSDSGGMQF; J: TRBJ2-1; V: TRBV6-4
CDR3: ASSPRYHENEKLF; J: TRBJ1-4; V: TRBV7-9
CDR3: ASSHGTGASNEQF; J: TRBJ2-1; V: TRBV7-6
CDR3: ASGIPPNTEAF; J: TRBJ1-1; V: TRBV7-9
CDR3: ASSLISEQY; J: TRBJ2-7; V: TRBV7-2
CDR3: ASSWGAGSTGELF; J: TRBJ2-2; V: TRBV12-3/TRBV12-4
CDR3: SARDRAGGPFGYEQY; J: TRBJ2-7; V: TRBV20-1
CDR3: AISDPGGNYGYT; J: TRBJ1-2; V: TRBV10-3